The sequence of this TCR beta chain was determined in a study of blood T cell repertoires in COVID-19. At the level of the study: Nucleic acid was either cDNA or gDNA, and it came from T cells, B-cell-depleted T cells, or PBMCs.

Germline CDR1 and CDR2: MNHEY and SMNVEV (reference sequence). V lost 2 bases, J lost 2 bases, and 1 base stayed unmatched. The CDR3 has 15 amino acids. In the original workflow: Estimation of nucleated cell counts was performed using reference gene primer amplification. Profiled with immunoSEQ multiplex PCR; TCRdb holds only in-frame clones, not every one. That table furnishes V, J and clone size, whereas the DNA furnished D and trimming. The sample includes a few hundred thousand clones, roughly 85% seen only once; the top ten take 2.2%. The TCR was taken from a young man who had recovered from COVID-19. The rearrangement joins TRBV27 to TRBJ2-1, with 9 bases matching TRBD2. Sequenced: peripheral blood. The CDR3 sequence is CASSLVAGAYNEQFF. CDR3 DNA sequence: TGTGCCAGCAGTTTAGTAGCGGGGGCCTACAATGAGCAGTTCTTC.